The 30 T cell receptor beta chains below all came from one sample that was sequenced in a study of cytomegalovirus exposure and HLA in healthy donors. The PCR made use of 60 Vbeta and 13 Jbeta primers. Here immunoSEQ multiplex PCR was the method, and the copy in TCRdb shows in-frame clones only, minus some. The sample consists of some 190,000 clones, 78% of them appearing once. The sequenced sample consisted of PBMCs. These TCRs come from a female donor in good health and CMV-seronegative.

The chain has TRBV4-2 and TRBJ2-5, with 10 positions matching TRBD2. The CDR3 contains 17 residues. V lost 3 bases to trimming and J lost 2 bases; unmatched junction nucleotides: 9. Per germline, CDR1 LGHNA and CDR2 YNFKEQ. The CDR3 reads CASSQAPGTSDQETQYF. CDR3 DNA: TGTGCCAGCAGCCAGGCCCCCGGGACTAGCGATCAAGAGACCCAGTACTTC.

This clone turned up a few times. This chain uses TRBV2 with TRBJ2-3, with 11 bases fitting TRBD2. V was pared by 2 bases and J by 7 bases, with 5 bases of the junction left unmatched. The CDR3 is 15 amino acids. Germline CDR1 and CDR2: SNHLY and FYNNEI. The CDR3 loop is CASSESSGGANTQYF. In DNA, the CDR3 is TGTGCCAGCAGTGAAAGTAGCGGGGGGGCAAATACGCAGTATTTT.

The genes are TRBV30 and TRBJ1-2, with TRBD1 as a possible D gene (5 bases). The CDR3 contains 14 residues. Germline values: CDR1 GTSNPN, CDR2 SVGIG (reference sequence). Trimming removed 3 bases from V and 8 bases from J, with 19 bases in between. For the CDR3, the DNA is TGTGCCTGGAGGTATTGGACATCTTTAAACGGCTACACCTTC. Amino acids: CAWRYWTSLNGYTF.

This rearrangement joins TRBV7-3 to TRBJ2-1, with TRBD2 identical over 8 bases. V was pared by 5 bases and J by 5 bases, with 5 bases of the junction left unmatched. The CDR3 spans 14 residues. Germline assignment: CDR1 SGHTA and CDR2 FQGTGA. This chain's CDR3 is CASSPGGAHNEQFF. The CDR3 DNA sequence: TGTGCCAGCAGCCCCGGGGGGGCACACAATGAGCAGTTCTTC. Supplemented by reference TRBV7-3 and TRBJ2-1, the full variable domain reads GAGVSQTPSNKVTEKGKYVELRCDPISGHTALYWYRQSLGQGPEFLIYFQGTGAADDSGLPNDRFFAVRPEGSVSTLKIQRTERGDSAVYLCASSPGGAHNEQFFGPGTRLTVL.

This clone was picked up a small number of times. In DNA form, the CDR3 reads TGTGCCAGCAGCTCGACTGAGAGCGGTGAGCAGTACTTC. Encoded protein: CASSSTESGEQYF. The chain is built from TRBV6-6 and TRBJ2-7; the D gene is possibly TRBD2 (5 bases). The CDR3 covers 13 residues. Trimming left V 6 bases short and J 7 bases short, with 16 bases between. Germline CDR1 and CDR2: MNHNY and SVGAGI (reference sequence).

CDR3 loop: CSALTGTGVSQGYTF. CDR3 sequence (DNA): TGCAGCGCTCTGACCGGGACAGGGGTGTCGCAAGGCTACACCTTC. The J gene is TRBJ1-2, the V gene TRBV29-1, with 10 bases identical to TRBD1. J was trimmed by 8 bases and V by 7 bases; bases with no gene match: 16. The length of the CDR3 is 15 residues. CDR1 and CDR2 (germline): SQVTM, ANQGSEA.

The rearrangement links TRBV7-9 to TRBJ1-5; D is perhaps TRBD1 (6 bases). The germline gives CDR1 SEHNR, CDR2 FQNEAQ (reference sequence). Trimming stripped 3 bases from V and 0 bases from J, with 9 bases between. The CDR3 loop spans 15 amino acids. The CDR3 here is CASSFAGVSNQPQHF. The CDR3 DNA reads as TGTGCCAGCAGCTTCGCAGGGGTTAGCAATCAGCCCCAGCATTTT.

The chain links TRBV9 to TRBJ1-1; D might be TRBD1 (6 bases). CDR3 length: 14 amino acids. The germline V gene encodes CDR1 SGDLS and CDR2 YYNGEE. V was pared by 2 bases and J by 4 bases, with 12 bases between. The CDR3 sequence: CASSVTWGPTEAFF. CDR3 nucleotides: TGTGCCAGCAGCGTGACCTGGGGGCCCACTGAAGCTTTCTTT.

This chain joins TRBV7-2 and TRBJ2-7; D uncertain. With 4 bases removed from V and 6 bases from J, the gap between germline ends came to 10 bases. CDR3 length: 12 amino acids. The germline V gene has CDR1 SGHTA and CDR2 FQGNSA. The CDR3 coding sequence is TGTGCCAGCAGCTACTCTAGTCGCGAGCAGTACTTC. It encodes CASSYSSREQYF.

The rearrangement uses TRBV5-1 and TRBJ1-2, with 10 bases identical to TRBD1. This CDR3 region has 17 residues. V was clipped by 0 bases and J by 4 bases; unmatched bases: 9. The germline V gene has CDR1 SGHRS and CDR2 YFSETQ. CDR3 sequence reads: CASSLESWTGGFYGYTF. CDR3 nucleotides: TGCGCCAGCAGCTTGGAGAGTTGGACAGGGGGTTTCTATGGCTACACCTTC.

The rearrangement links TRBV2 to TRBJ1-1; perhaps TRBD1 as D (5 bases). The CDR3 is made up of 14 amino acids. Trimming pared 8 bases from V and 1 base from J, leaving 14 bases between. The germline gives CDR1 SNHLY, CDR2 FYNNEI. The CDR3 is CASGGGSGNTEAFF. The CDR3 coding sequence is TGTGCCAGCGGGGGGGGATCCGGGAACACTGAAGCTTTCTTT.

This chain links TRBV30 with TRBJ1-4, with TRBD1 identical over 8 bases. The CDR3 consists of 15 residues. Unmatched junction bases numbered 4, after V lost 1 base and J lost 3 bases. CDR1 is GTSNPN, CDR2 SVGIG, per germline (reference sequence). CDR3 coding DNA: TGTGCCTGGAGTGGGCACAGGGGGTCTAATGAAAAACTGTTTTTT. Translation: CAWSGHRGSNEKLFF.

V and J are TRBV11-2 and TRBJ2-1; unclear D gene. V lost 5 bases and J lost 9, with 11 bases in between. From germline, CDR1 is SGHAT and CDR2 FQNNGV. The CDR3 has 12 residues. The CDR3 nucleotides read TGTGCCAGCAGCACCCTAGTGGGTGAGCAGTTCTTC. Its protein is CASSTLVGEQFF. The full variable domain, rest sourced from reference TRBV11-2 and TRBJ2-1, is EAGVAQSPRYKIIEKRQSVAFWCNPISGHATLYWYQQILGQGPKLLIQFQNNGVVDDSQLPKDRFSAERLKGVDSTLKIQPAKLEDSAVYLCASSTLVGEQFFGPGTRLTVL.

The chain uses TRBV9 and TRBJ2-3, with 8 nucleotides matching TRBD2. The V gene's germline CDR1 is SGDLS and CDR2 YYNGEE. V shed 4 bases, J shed 1 base, and the junction held 8 bases outside the gene matches. The length of the CDR3 is 16 residues. Here the CDR3 reads CASSNSLAGGTDTQYF. The CDR3 DNA is TGTGCCAGCAGCAACTCTCTAGCGGGTGGCACAGATACGCAGTATTTT.

The chain has TRBV7-2 and TRBJ1-2, with 7 positions matching TRBD1. Germline CDR1 and CDR2: SGHTA and FQGNSA. Germline trimming cut 4 bases from V and 12 bases from J; bases unmatched to any gene: 14. There are 14 residues in the CDR3. The CDR3 loop reads CASSYQGGDVFHTF. CDR3 nucleotide sequence: TGTGCCAGCAGCTACCAGGGGGGTGACGTATTCCACACCTTC.

The chain employs TRBV7-8 and TRBJ1-2; D may be TRBD1 (6 bases). Trimming took 1 base from V and 6 from J, leaving 12 bases between them. The CDR3 is 14 residues long. Germline CDR1 SGHVS, CDR2 FQNEAQ. In DNA, the CDR3 is TGTGCCAGCAGCTTAGGGGGGCTGGGGGATGGCTACACCTTC. It is translated as CASSLGGLGDGYTF.

This chain connects TRBV7-8 to TRBJ2-7; 8 nucleotides line up with TRBD2. The CDR3 consists of 12 residues. With 5 bases clipped from V and 5 bases from J, the junction kept 2 bases outside the gene matches. Germline V gene sequence: CDR1 SGHVS, CDR2 FQNEAQ. This chain's CDR3 is CASSAGGHEQYF. CDR3 coding DNA: TGTGCCAGCAGCGCGGGGGGCCACGAGCAGTACTTC. Combining the CDR3 with reference TRBV7-8 and TRBJ2-7 gives the whole variable domain GAGVSQSPRYKVAKRGQDVALRCDPISGHVSLFWYQQALGQGPEFLTYFQNEAQLDKSGLPSDRFFAERPEGSVSTLKIQRTQQEDSAVYLCASSAGGHEQYFGPGTRLTVT.

The chain links TRBV9 to TRBJ2-3, with a weak D call TRBD2 (6 bases). Germline lookup yields CDR1 SGDLS and CDR2 YYNGEE. V was pared by 0 bases and J by 5 bases, with 13 bases between. The CDR3 extends over 15 amino acids. The CDR3 DNA is TGTGCCAGCAGCGTAGCGCCTAGCGTCGGAGATACGCAGTATTTT. Protein product: CASSVAPSVGDTQYF.

This clone was detected only a few times. The genes are TRBV19 and TRBJ2-1; TRBD2 matches at 8 bases. In germline, CDR1 is LNHDA, CDR2 SQIVND (reference sequence). This CDR3 spans 15 amino acids. J gave up 2 bases and V 6 bases, and 6 bases lay outside the gene matches. CDR3 sequence: CASSTPGGPYNEQFF. The CDR3 nucleotides read TGTGCCAGTAGCACCCCGGGGGGGCCCTACAATGAGCAGTTCTTC.

The chain couples TRBV4-1 to TRBJ2-7; D is perhaps TRBD1 (6 bases). V lost 1 base to trimming and J lost 2 bases, with 12 bases between them. The CDR3 consists of 15 residues. Germline V gene data show CDR1 as MGHRA and CDR2 as YSYEKL. DNA of the CDR3: TGCGCCAGCAGCCAAGCCGCGACAGGTCCCTACGAGCAGTACTTC. Its protein is CASSQAATGPYEQYF.

The table lists this clone with a few counts. The chain has TRBV7-9 and TRBJ1-2; 9 nucleotides align to TRBD1. Germline V gene data show CDR1 as SEHNR and CDR2 as FQNEAQ (reference sequence). The V and J ends lost 6 bases and 4 bases, in that order; junction bases with no gene match: 9. This CDR3 comprises 15 residues. The CDR3 DNA reads as TGTGCCAGCAGTTCACTTGGGACAGGGTCCTATGGCTACACCTTC. The encoded protein is CASSSLGTGSYGYTF.

The gene calls are TRBV29-1 and TRBJ2-1; D unresolved. V was shortened by 4 bases and J by 0 bases, with 13 bases between the two germline ends. Germline V gene data show CDR1 as SQVTM and CDR2 as ANQGSEA. There are 15 residues in the CDR3. CDR3 nucleotides: TGCAGCGTTGGTTCTCCGGGTGACTCCTACAATGAGCAGTTCTTC. Translated: CSVGSPGDSYNEQFF.

The rearrangement uses TRBV5-5 and TRBJ2-7, with 7 bases that match TRBD1. The V gene end was trimmed by 3 bases and the J gene end by 3 bases; junction bases not matched to a gene: 9. Germline values: CDR1 SGHKS, CDR2 YYEKEE (reference sequence). There are 15 residues in the CDR3. Here the CDR3 DNA reads TGTGCCAGCAGCTCCCCACGGGCAGGGGGCTACGAGCAGTACTTC. It specifies CASSSPRAGGYEQYF.

V and J are TRBV7-6 and TRBJ2-7; 9 nucleotides line up with TRBD1. Losses at the gene ends were 7 bases for V and 5 bases for J; bases not matched to a gene: 6. CDR1 and CDR2 from the germline V gene are SGHVS and FNYEAQ. This CDR3 is 13 amino acids long. The CDR3 coding sequence is TGTGCCAGCACCCTTCGGACAGGGGACGAGCAGTACTTC. This translates into CASTLRTGDEQYF.

CDR3 in amino acids: CASSPGTGSEKLFF. CDR3 bases: TGTGCCAGCAGCCCCGGGACAGGGAGTGAAAAACTGTTTTTT. J is TRBJ1-4 and V is TRBV7-9; TRBD1 agrees at 9 bases. From germline, CDR1 is SEHNR and CDR2 FQNEAQ (reference sequence). This CDR3 is built from 14 residues. Trimming removed 5 bases from V and 7 bases from J; junction bases left unmatched: 5.

The chain uses TRBV5-1 and TRBJ2-3; 9 positions agree with TRBD1. This CDR3 spans 14 amino acids. After removal of 10 bases from V and 4 bases from J, the junction contained 10 bases not matched to a gene. In germline, CDR1 is SGHRS, CDR2 YFSETQ. The CDR3 reads CACLGTGFPDTQYF. The CDR3 DNA reads as TGCGCCTGCCTGGGGACAGGGTTCCCAGATACGCAGTATTTT. Together with reference TRBV5-1 and TRBJ2-3, the CDR3 gives the full variable domain: KAGVTQTPRYLIKTRGQQVTLSCSPISGHRSVSWYQQTPGQGLQFLFEYFSETQRNKGNFPGRFSGRQFSNSRSEMNVSTLELGDSALYLCACLGTGFPDTQYFGPGTRLTVL.

The chain carries TRBV14 and TRBJ1-1; D gene ambiguous. V lost 2 bases, J lost 4 bases, and 14 bases lay in between. The CDR3 runs 15 residues. Per the germline V gene, CDR1 is SGHDN and CDR2 is FVKESK. This chain's CDR3 is CASSQLIGRGTEAFF. The DNA for the CDR3 is TGTGCCAGCAGCCAACTAATAGGGCGGGGCACTGAAGCTTTCTTT.

V and J are TRBV4-1 and TRBJ1-4; 9 positions agree with TRBD1. The V and J ends lost 0 bases and 8 bases, in that order; junction bases with no gene match: 7. CDR3 size: 16 residues. The germline V gene encodes CDR1 MGHRA and CDR2 YSYEKL. In DNA, the CDR3 is TGCGCCAGCAGCCAAGACGGTACAGGGGGCGACGAAAAACTGTTTTTT. Translated, it gives CASSQDGTGGDEKLFF.

This chain links TRBV27 with TRBJ1-5; D not resolved. Trimming removed 5 bases from V and 7 bases from J, with 12 bases in between. Germline V gene lookup returns CDR1 MNHEY and CDR2 SMNVEV (reference sequence). The CDR3 has 13 amino acids. The CDR3 loop is CASSNLRGQPQHF. CDR3 bases: TGTGCCAGCAGTAACCTACGAGGGCAGCCCCAGCATTTT.

The V gene is TRBV5-4, the J gene TRBJ1-1; no clear D. The germline V and J ends were trimmed by 3 bases and 1 base, with 7 bases remaining between them. The CDR3 is 13 amino acids. In germline, CDR1 is SGHNT, CDR2 YYREEE (reference sequence). CDR3 loop: CASSYTENTEAFF. The DNA for the CDR3 is TGTGCCAGCAGCTACACAGAGAACACTGAAGCTTTCTTT.